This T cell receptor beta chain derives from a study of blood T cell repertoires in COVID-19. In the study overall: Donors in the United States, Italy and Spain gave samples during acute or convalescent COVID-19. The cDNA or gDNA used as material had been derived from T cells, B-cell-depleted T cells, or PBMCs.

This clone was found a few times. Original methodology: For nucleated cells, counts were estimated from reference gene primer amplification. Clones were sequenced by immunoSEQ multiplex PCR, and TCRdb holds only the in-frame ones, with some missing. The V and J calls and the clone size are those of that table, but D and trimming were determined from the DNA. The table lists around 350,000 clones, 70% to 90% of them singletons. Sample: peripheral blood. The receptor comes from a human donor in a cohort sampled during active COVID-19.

CDR3 sequence reads: CAWSVYKGLYSGANVLTF. The CDR3 coding sequence is TGTGCCTGGAGTGTATACAAGGGGCTATACTCTGGGGCCAACGTCCTGACTTTC. J is TRBJ2-6 and V is TRBV30; weak D call: TRBD1 (5 bases). CDR1 and CDR2 from the germline V gene are GTSNPN and SVGIG (reference sequence). The CDR3 runs 18 residues. With 0 bases removed from V and 0 bases from J, the gap between germline ends came to 15 bases.